These T cell receptor beta chains were read from a single sample in a study of type 1 and type 2 diabetes patients. TCRdb redid the calling of the multiplex PCR reads with MiXCR, one entry per CDR3 protein. The sample has some 250,000 distinct CDR3 sequences, 47% seen once. The specimen sequenced was peripheral blood mononuclear cells (PBMCs). These receptors all stem from a man between 18 and 29 years old with type 2 diabetes. Each CDR3 is given with its conserved first and last residue. D genes are given only for firm matches. Rows give clone size only sometimes, using once, few, many, or a class for an expanded clone.

J: TRBJ2-2
V: TRBV2
size: .
D: .
DNA: TGTGCCAGCGGGGGGCAGGTTATCACCGGGGAGCTGTTTTTT
CDR3: CASGGQVITGELFF

J: TRBJ1-4
V: TRBV5-1
size: .
D: .
DNA: TGCGCCAGCAGCTTGGAGTCAGGGTCGGGGGAAAAACTGTTTTTT
CDR3: CASSLESGSGEKLFF

J: TRBJ2-7
V: TRBV19
size: .
D: .
DNA: TGTGCCAGTAAGGCGACTCCCTCCTCCTACGAGCAGTACTTC
CDR3: CASKATPSSYEQYF

J: TRBJ1-1
V: TRBV12-5
size: .
D: .
DNA: TGTGCTAGTGGTCCCGACAGCTCGGGACCCTTGAACACTGAAGCTTTCTTT
CDR3: CASGPDSSGPLNTEAFF

J: TRBJ1-1
V: TRBV20-1
size: .
D: .
DNA: TGCAGTGCTAGTAAGGGGTCAGGGCTGAACACTGAAGCTTTCTTT
CDR3: CSASKGSGLNTEAFF

J: TRBJ2-7
V: TRBV20-1
size: .
D: TRBD2
DNA: TGCAGTGCGATTCCCCAGACTAGCGGGAAAGCCGAGCAGTACTTC
CDR3: CSAIPQTSGKAEQYF

J: TRBJ1-2
V: TRBV29-1
size: few
D: .
DNA: TGCAGCGGCCAGGACACGTCTAACTATGGCTACACCTTC
CDR3: CSGQDTSNYGYTF

J: TRBJ2-7
V: TRBV9
size: .
D: TRBD2
DNA: TGTGCCAGCAGCACGAGGACTAGCGGGAGGACTCGCTACGGGCAGTACTTC
CDR3: CASSTRTSGRTRYGQYF

J: TRBJ2-7
V: TRBV28
size: .
D: .
DNA: TGTGCCAGCAGTTTTATGGTCGGGGGCCAGGGCTACGAGCAGTACTTC
CDR3: CASSFMVGGQGYEQYF

J: TRBJ1-5
V: TRBV30
size: .
D: .
DNA: TGTGCCTGGAGTGGGAGAGGCCAGCCCCAGCATTTT
CDR3: CAWSGRGQPQHF

J: TRBJ1-2
V: TRBV10-1
size: many
D: .
DNA: TGCGCCAGCACGCAGGATGGCTACACCTTC
CDR3: CASTQDGYTF

J: TRBJ1-2
V: TRBV11-2
size: few
D: .
DNA: TGTGCCAGCAAGCCCCCCAGGGCTGGCTACACCTTC
CDR3: CASKPPRAGYTF

J: TRBJ1-5
V: TRBV28
size: .
D: TRBD1
DNA: TGTGCCAGCAGTTTTCAGGGGGCCTCTAGTCAGCCCCAGCATTTT
CDR3: CASSFQGASSQPQHF

J: TRBJ2-1
V: TRBV15
size: .
D: .
DNA: TGTGCCACCAGCAGCATTGGGATAAATCCAGTTACGCTTAGCTCCTACAATGAGCAGTTCTTC
CDR3: CATSSIGINPVTLSSYNEQFF

J: TRBJ2-7
V: TRBV7-2
size: .
D: TRBD1
DNA: TGTGCCAGCAGCTTGGGGACAGGGGTCCACGAGCAGTACTTC
CDR3: CASSLGTGVHEQYF

J: TRBJ2-3
V: TRBV19
size: .
D: .
DNA: TGTGCCAGTAGTAGGGACACCAGCACAGGTACGCAGTATTTT
CDR3: CASSRDTSTGTQYF

J: TRBJ2-1
V: TRBV7-3
size: few
D: .
DNA: TGTGCCAGCAGCCGCGTGGGTTACGATGAGCAGTTCTTC
CDR3: CASSRVGYDEQFF

J: TRBJ1-5
V: TRBV20-1
size: once
D: TRBD1
DNA: TGCAGTGCTAGTAAAACGACAGGGATTGGGAATCAGCCCCAGCATTTT
CDR3: CSASKTTGIGNQPQHF

J: TRBJ2-1
V: TRBV20-1
size: .
D: .
DNA: TGCAGTGCTAGAGCCCCCTATGAGCAGTTCTTC
CDR3: CSARAPYEQFF

J: TRBJ2-1
V: TRBV20-1
size: few
D: .
DNA: TGCAGTGCCAGGGGCAGAGAGGGTTACAATGAGCAGTTCTTC
CDR3: CSARGREGYNEQFF

J: TRBJ2-7
V: TRBV2
size: .
D: .
DNA: TGTGCCAGCAGCTCACAGGGTCTCGAGCAGTACTTC
CDR3: CASSSQGLEQYF

J: TRBJ2-1
V: TRBV27
size: once
D: .
DNA: TGTGCCAGCAGTTTCGGGGGGCCCTACAATGAGCAGTTCTTC
CDR3: CASSFGGPYNEQFF

J: TRBJ2-5
V: TRBV7-3
size: .
D: .
DNA: TGTGCCAGCAGCTTTAAACCCATATCGGAGGGAGTGCAGGAGACCCAGTACTTC
CDR3: CASSFKPISEGVQETQYF

J: TRBJ2-3
V: TRBV14
size: .
D: .
DNA: TGTGCCAGCAGCCGTTTAGCGAGCACAGATACGCAGTATTTT
CDR3: CASSRLASTDTQYF

J: TRBJ2-5
V: TRBV20-1
size: few
D: TRBD2
DNA: TGCAGTGCTACTAGCGGTCAAGAGACCCAGTACTTC
CDR3: CSATSGQETQYF

J: TRBJ2-3
V: TRBV7-2
size: .
D: TRBD2
DNA: TGTGCCAGCAGCCAAGAATTTAGGAGCGGGAGTACAGATACGCAGTATTTT
CDR3: CASSQEFRSGSTDTQYF

J: TRBJ2-7
V: TRBV3-1
size: few
D: .
DNA: TGTGCCAGCAGCCAGAGGTTGGGACAAAAGTCCTACGAGCAGTACTTC
CDR3: CASSQRLGQKSYEQYF

J: TRBJ2-7
V: TRBV7-6
size: .
D: .
DNA: TGTGCCAGCAGCTCCCCCTCAGGGCAGTCCATGATCCACGAGCAGTACTTC
CDR3: CASSSPSGQSMIHEQYF

J: TRBJ1-5
V: TRBV27
size: .
D: .
DNA: TGTGCCAGCAGTCAGGAGGTACCCCTTGATCAGCCCCAGCATTTT
CDR3: CASSQEVPLDQPQHF

J: TRBJ1-4
V: TRBV27
size: .
D: .
DNA: TGTGCCAGCAGGAGGGGCTACGGAGAAAAACTGTTTTTT
CDR3: CASRRGYGEKLFF

J: TRBJ2-2
V: TRBV11-2
size: .
D: TRBD1
DNA: TGTGCCAGCAGCTCACAGGGGCCCGGGGAGCTGTTTTTT
CDR3: CASSSQGPGELFF

J: TRBJ2-5
V: TRBV29-1
size: .
D: TRBD2
DNA: TGCAGCGTTGGGACTAGCAGGAAGACCCAGTACTTC
CDR3: CSVGTSRKTQYF

J: TRBJ2-1
V: TRBV2
size: .
D: TRBD2
DNA: TGTGCCGGATGGGGGGGGAGGATGAATGAGCAGTTCTTC
CDR3: CAGWGGRMNEQFF

J: TRBJ1-2
V: TRBV7-6
size: .
D: .
DNA: TGTGCCAGCAGCTTGGGGACAACTATTGGCTACACCTTC
CDR3: CASSLGTTIGYTF

J: TRBJ1-1
V: TRBV19
size: few
D: .
DNA: TGTGCCAGTAGTATAGAGGGGGTTGCCACTGAAGCTTTCTTT
CDR3: CASSIEGVATEAFF

J: TRBJ1-5
V: TRBV2
size: .
D: .
DNA: TGTGCCAGCAGTTTATCCAGGGACAATCAGCCCCAGCATTTT
CDR3: CASSLSRDNQPQHF

J: TRBJ2-6
V: TRBV20-1
size: .
D: TRBD2
DNA: TGCAGTGCTAGAGGAGCGGGAGTAGGAACTGGGGCCAACGTCCTGACTTTC
CDR3: CSARGAGVGTGANVLTF

J: TRBJ2-1
V: TRBV28
size: .
D: TRBD2
DNA: TGTGCCAGCAGTCCGGGACTAGCGGGGGGCAGGGGGTTCTTC
CDR3: CASSPGLAGGRGFF

J: TRBJ2-7
V: TRBV2
size: .
D: TRBD1
DNA: TGTGCCAGCAAAGCGGACAGGGGGATGGCCTACGAGCAGTACTTC
CDR3: CASKADRGMAYEQYF

J: TRBJ2-2
V: TRBV7-3
size: .
D: .
DNA: TGTGCCAGCAGCTTAACTCGTGGCAGCTACGGGCCCGGGGAGCTGTTTTTT
CDR3: CASSLTRGSYGPGELFF